The 27 T cell receptor beta chains reported below all come from one sample, sequenced in a study of blood T cell repertoires in COVID-19. TCRdb's table, derived via immunoSEQ multiplex PCR, lists solely in-frame clones and lacks some. The repertoire holds 160,000 or so clones, with over 75% as singletons. Input material: PBMCs or T cells enriched from blood (not recorded which). The origin of the receptors is a middle-aged man who had recovered from COVID-19.

Written as DNA, the CDR3 is TGTGCCAGCTCACCAAAAGCACTGGACATGAACTATGGCTACACCTTC. It codes for CASSPKALDMNYGYTF. This chain joins TRBV18 and TRBJ1-2, with D possibly being TRBD1 (5 bases). This CDR3 contains 16 residues. V was pared by 2 bases and J by 2 bases, with 15 bases between. The germline V gene has CDR1 KGHSH and CDR2 LQKENI.

The J gene is TRBJ2-2, the V gene TRBV24-1; TRBD2 matches 13 bases. Germline assignment: CDR1 KGHDR and CDR2 SFDVKD. V shed 7 bases, J shed 1 base, and the junction held 5 bases outside the gene matches. This CDR3 region has 17 residues. Here the CDR3 DNA reads TGTGCCACCAGCCCGACTAGCGGGGGGCTGAACACCGGGGAGCTGTTTTTT. Protein sequence: CATSPTSGGLNTGELFF.

The J gene is TRBJ1-2, the V gene TRBV5-1; the D is unclear. Germline V gene data show CDR1 as SGHRS and CDR2 as YFSETQ. The CDR3 has 14 amino acids. V lost 0 bases and J 0 bases, leaving 6 bases between the germline ends. The CDR3 DNA reads as TGCGCCAGCAGCTTGGACACCCCTAACTATGGCTACACCTTC. Translated: CASSLDTPNYGYTF. The full variable domain, rest sourced from reference TRBV5-1 and TRBJ1-2, is KAGVTQTPRYLIKTRGQQVTLSCSPISGHRSVSWYQQTPGQGLQFLFEYFSETQRNKGNFPGRFSGRQFSNSRSEMNVSTLELGDSALYLCASSLDTPNYGYTFGSGTRLTVV.

V gene TRBV7-9 combines with J gene TRBJ2-3; TRBD1 agrees at 10 bases. Losses at the gene ends were 3 bases for V and 3 bases for J; bases not matched to a gene: 12. The CDR3 has 18 amino acids. CDR1 is SEHNR and CDR2 is FQNEAQ in the germline V gene (reference sequence). CDR3: CASSFPKLDRGRTDTQYF. As DNA, the CDR3 is TGTGCCAGCAGCTTCCCCAAACTCGACAGGGGGCGAACAGATACGCAGTATTTT.

This clone was counted between two and nine times. This chain links TRBV7-9 with TRBJ2-1; 8 positions agree with TRBD2. The CDR3 is made up of 17 amino acids. After removal of 1 base from V and 5 bases from J, the junction contained 10 bases not matched to a gene. CDR1 is SEHNR, CDR2 FQNEAQ, per germline (reference sequence). Here the CDR3 DNA reads TGTGCCAGCAGCTTAGTGAACAGGCCCGGGGGGGACAATGAGCAGTTCTTC. It encodes CASSLVNRPGGDNEQFF. Full variable domain (outside the CDR3, taken from reference TRBV7-9 and TRBJ2-1): DTGVSQNPRHKITKRGQNVTFRCDPISEHNRLYWYRQTLGQGPEFLTYFQNEAQLEKSRLLSDRFSAERPKGSFSTLEIQRTEQGDSAMYLCASSLVNRPGGDNEQFFGPGTRLTVL.

This rearrangement joins TRBV18 to TRBJ2-1; 11 positions agree with TRBD1. There are 16 residues in the CDR3. V lost 3 bases and J lost 3; bases outside the gene matches: 4. Germline V gives CDR1 KGHSH, CDR2 LQKENI. This CDR3 is CASSPRDRGIYNEQFF. DNA for the CDR3: TGTGCCAGCTCACCTCGGGACAGGGGGATCTACAATGAGCAGTTCTTC.

The V call is TRBV25-1, the J call TRBJ2-5; D ambiguous. This CDR3 has 13 residues. The germline V and J ends were trimmed by 4 bases and 1 base, with 7 bases remaining between them. CDR1 and CDR2 (germline): MGHDK, SYGVNS. Here the CDR3 DNA reads TGTGCCAGCAGTGGGCCTTTCCAAGAGACCCAGTACTTC. It yields the protein CASSGPFQETQYF.

Comment on this clone: Its ends do not fully match the called genes, so a read error is possible. J is TRBJ1-1 and V is TRBV19, with D possibly matching TRBD1 (5 bases). CDR1 and CDR2 (germline): LNHDA, SQIVND (reference sequence). The CDR3 covers 15 residues. The CDR3 DNA reads as TGTGCCAGCAGTATGGTTAGGGGTTCGGGCACTGAAGCTTTCTTT. It codes for CASSMVRGSGTEAFF.

The CDR3, as DNA: TGCGCCAGCAGCTTGGTTCAGGGCTTGAACACTGAAGCTTTCTTT. Protein product: CASSLVQGLNTEAFF. The chain uses TRBV5-1 and TRBJ1-1; weak D call: TRBD1 (5 bases). Trimming removed 0 bases from V and 0 bases from J, with 9 bases in between. Germline V gives CDR1 SGHRS, CDR2 YFSETQ. This CDR3 has 15 residues.

The CDR3 DNA reads TGTGCCAGCAGCAGAACTCCTAACTATGGCTACACCTTC. Protein: CASSRTPNYGYTF. The chain recombines TRBV7-9 with TRBJ1-2; D ambiguous. V was clipped by 5 bases and J by 0 bases, with 7 bases between them. In germline, CDR1 is SEHNR, CDR2 FQNEAQ (reference sequence). The CDR3 length is 13 residues. The complete variable domain, with remaining parts taken from reference TRBV7-9 and TRBJ1-2, reads DTGVSQNPRHKITKRGQNVTFRCDPISEHNRLYWYRQTLGQGPEFLTYFQNEAQLEKSRLLSDRFSAERPKGSFSTLEIQRTEQGDSAMYLCASSRTPNYGYTFGSGTRLTVV.

This chain connects TRBV19 to TRBJ1-1, with TRBD1 as a possible D gene (5 bases). CDR3 length equals 15 residues. Trimming removed 3 bases from V and 6 bases from J, with 17 bases in between. Germline values: CDR1 LNHDA, CDR2 SQIVND (reference sequence). This chain's CDR3 is CASSIFGFQGSEAFF. For the CDR3, the DNA is TGTGCCAGTAGTATTTTCGGGTTTCAGGGCTCTGAAGCTTTCTTT.

The rearrangement uses TRBV6-5 and TRBJ1-4; D remains ambiguous. The germline CDR1 and CDR2 sequences are MNHEY and SVGAGI. The V end was cut by 5 bases, the J end by 3 bases, with 13 bases between. The CDR3 length is 15 residues. The CDR3 protein is CASSRDQRANEKLFF. CDR3 coding DNA: TGTGCCAGCAGTCGAGATCAGCGGGCTAATGAAAAACTGTTTTTT.

This clone occurred once. The rearrangement uses TRBV30 and TRBJ2-5; 10 nucleotides agree with TRBD2. This CDR3 is built from 16 residues. The germline CDR1 and CDR2 sequences are GTSNPN and SVGIG (reference sequence). The ends lost 0 bases at V and 0 bases at J; junction bases unmatched: 4. CDR3 loop: CAWSVWLAGDQETQYF. CDR3 bases: TGTGCCTGGAGTGTATGGCTAGCGGGGGACCAAGAGACCCAGTACTTC. Supplemented by reference TRBV30 and TRBJ2-5, the full variable domain reads SQTIHQWPATLVQPVGSPLSLECTVEGTSNPNLYWYRQAAGRGLQLLFYSVGIGQISSEVPQNLSASRPQDRQFILSSKKLLLSDSGFYLCAWSVWLAGDQETQYFGPGTRLLVL.

The V call is TRBV7-2, the J call TRBJ1-2; 8 bases are a match to TRBD1. CDR1 and CDR2 from the germline V gene are SGHTA and FQGNSA. This CDR3 contains 18 residues. Germline trimming cut 1 base from V and 4 bases from J; bases unmatched to any gene: 14. DNA of the CDR3: TGTGCCAGCAGCTTAGGCCCCCTCTCGACAGGGGAACTCTATGGCTACACCTTC. It specifies CASSLGPLSTGELYGYTF.

This rearrangement joins TRBV2 to TRBJ1-1, with D perhaps matching TRBD1 (6 bases). In germline, CDR1 is SNHLY, CDR2 FYNNEI. The CDR3 is made up of 16 amino acids. V gave up 1 base and J gave up 1 base, with 13 bases separating them. As DNA, the CDR3 is TGTGCCAGCAGTGAAGTGGGACACACAAGGAACACTGAAGCTTTCTTT. Translated: CASSEVGHTRNTEAFF.

V gene TRBV9 combines with J gene TRBJ2-7; 9 bases align to TRBD1. V trimming: 4 bases; J trimming: 3 bases; junction bases outside the gene matches: 8. The germline gives CDR1 SGDLS, CDR2 YYNGEE. This CDR3 region has 15 residues. The CDR3 region has the DNA TGTGCCAGCAGCCCCGGACAGGGGAAAAACTACGAGCAGTACTTC. It translates to CASSPGQGKNYEQYF. Full variable domain (rest looked up from reference TRBV9 and TRBJ2-7): DSGVTQTPKHLITATGQRVTLRCSPRSGDLSVYWYQQSLDQGLQFLIQYYNGEERAKGNILERFSAQQFPDLHSELNLSSLELGDSALYFCASSPGQGKNYEQYFGPGTRLTVT.

The genes are TRBV7-9 and TRBJ1-1; 8 nucleotides align to TRBD1. V lost 2 bases and J lost 7; bases outside the gene matches: 3. This CDR3 spans 13 amino acids. Germline V gene lookup returns CDR1 SEHNR and CDR2 FQNEAQ (reference sequence). The CDR3 sequence is CASSLRQGNEAFF. In DNA, the CDR3 is TGTGCCAGCAGCTTACGACAGGGGAATGAAGCTTTCTTT.

This clone was seen only a few times. The chain is built from TRBV18 and TRBJ2-5; maybe TRBD1 (6 bases). The CDR3 is 14 amino acids. Germline V CDR1 and CDR2: KGHSH, LQKENI. V lost 1 base and J 10 bases, leaving 16 bases between the germline ends. Here the CDR3 DNA reads TGTGCCAGCTCACCACTTAAGGGACACGGAGACCAGTACTTC. Amino acid sequence: CASSPLKGHGDQYF.

The chain is built from TRBV20-1 and TRBJ2-1, with TRBD2 identical over 11 bases. V was pared by 3 bases and J by 5 bases, with 9 bases of the junction left unmatched. The CDR3 has 16 amino acids. Germline loops: CDR1 DFQATT, CDR2 SNEGSKA (reference sequence). The CDR3 here is CSASQIAGGSHNEQFF. The CDR3 DNA follows: TGCAGTGCTAGTCAAATAGCGGGGGGGAGCCACAATGAGCAGTTCTTC.

The J gene is TRBJ2-1, the V gene TRBV2; 7 bases fit TRBD2. Trimming cost V 4 bases and J 2 bases; bases outside gene matches: 17. Germline CDR1 reads SNHLY; CDR2 reads FYNNEI. CDR3 length: 19 residues. CDR3 loop: CASSGGGATARGPYNEQFF. The CDR3 bases are TGTGCCAGCAGTGGGGGAGGGGCGACAGCAAGGGGACCCTACAATGAGCAGTTCTTC.

This chain connects TRBV2 to TRBJ1-1; D gene unclear. This CDR3 has 11 residues. Germline assignment: CDR1 SNHLY and CDR2 FYNNEI. V lost 9 bases and J lost 3, with 8 bases in between. CDR3: CASRRYTEAFF. The CDR3 nucleotides are TGTGCCAGTAGGAGGTACACTGAAGCTTTCTTT.

This chain joins TRBV19 and TRBJ2-7; 8 bases are a match to TRBD1. The V and J ends lost 9 bases and 0 bases, in that order; junction bases with no gene match: 10. The germline gives CDR1 LNHDA, CDR2 SQIVND (reference sequence). The CDR3 length is 15 residues. CDR3: CARSQGAKSSYEQYV. Written as DNA, the CDR3 is TGTGCCAGATCCCAGGGGGCGAAGAGCTCCTACGAGCAGTACGTC.

V is TRBV11-2 and J is TRBJ2-5, with D possibly being TRBD1 (5 bases). Trimming shortened V by 3 bases and J by 3 bases, and 8 bases separated the two germline ends. Germline CDR1 SGHAT, CDR2 FQNNGV. The CDR3 sequence is 13 residues long. The CDR3 nucleotides are TGTGCCAGCAGCTTCTCAGGGAAAGAGACCCAGTACTTC. This encodes CASSFSGKETQYF.

The chain carries TRBV21-1 and TRBJ2-7; the DNA was not used to check the table's D call, TRBD2. TRBV21-1 has pseudogene status. The CDR3 has 16 amino acids. This CDR3 is CASSKGASTDYLGEYV. In DNA, the CDR3 is TGTGCCAGCAGCAAAGGGGCCTCGACGGACTACTTAGGGGAGTACGTC.

This sequence joins TRBV24-1 and TRBJ1-2; D remains ambiguous. Between the trimmed V and J ends, which lost 3 bases and 2 bases, there was a span of 6 bases. In germline, CDR1 is KGHDR, CDR2 SFDVKD. The CDR3 length is 13 residues. CDR3 nucleotide sequence: TGTGCCACCAGTGATCCCGTGAACTATGGCTACACCTTC. Amino acid sequence: CATSDPVNYGYTF.

This clone was picked up one time. The chain couples TRBV5-1 to TRBJ1-2, with 7 bases that match TRBD1. CDR1 and CDR2 from the germline V gene are SGHRS and YFSETQ. This CDR3 is 14 amino acids long. With V trimmed by 0 bases and J by 7 bases, 6 bases remained unmatched. The DNA of the CDR3 is TGCGCCAGCAGCTTGGTGGGCAGGGGGTCTGGCTACACCTTC. Translation: CASSLVGRGSGYTF.

This chain connects TRBV2 to TRBJ2-3; D may be TRBD1 (6 bases). Germline CDR1 is SNHLY and CDR2 is FYNNEI. Trimming left V 5 bases short and J 0 bases short, with 12 bases between. This CDR3 region has 15 residues. Here the CDR3 DNA reads TGTGCCAGCAGTAAGTGGCAGGGGAGCACAGATACGCAGTATTTT. Translation: CASSKWQGSTDTQYF.